One and the same sample provided the 23 T cell receptor beta chains below, sequenced in a study of cytomegalovirus exposure and HLA in healthy donors. PCR was performed using 60 Vbeta and 13 Jbeta primers. Method: immunoSEQ multiplex PCR; TCRdb's copy keeps in-frame clones and lacks some. The sample holds under 200,000 clones, 60% to 85% seen once. Sequencing used PBMCs. Receptors were obtained from a male donor in good health and CMV-seropositive.

This chain links TRBV5-4 with TRBJ1-1; 8 nucleotides line up with TRBD1. The J segment lost 5 bases and the V segment lost 0 bases, leaving 9 bases of the junction unmatched. This CDR3 has 16 amino acids. From germline, CDR1 is SGHNT and CDR2 YYREEE (reference sequence). This CDR3 reads CASSLELTGGGTEAFF. The CDR3 DNA reads as TGTGCCAGCAGCTTGGAACTTACAGGGGGAGGGACTGAAGCTTTCTTT.

This clone occurred once. The J gene is TRBJ2-5, the V gene TRBV19; no firm D call. The last part of the DNA fits TRBJ2-7 better; the J call may be wrong. CDR1 and CDR2 from the germline V gene are LNHDA and SQIVND (reference sequence). This CDR3 comprises 13 residues. As DNA, the CDR3 is TGTGCCAGTAGTATAGAACTCCCCTACGAGCAGTACTTC. Residues: CASSIELPYEQYF.

V gene TRBV2 combines with J gene TRBJ2-5; TRBD2 agrees at 10 bases. Germline V CDR1 and CDR2: SNHLY, FYNNEI. With 7 bases clipped from V and 4 bases from J, the junction kept 15 bases outside the gene matches. The CDR3 contains 17 residues. CDR3 amino acids: CASTRGLAGASRETQYF. CDR3 in DNA: TGTGCCAGCACCCGAGGGCTAGCGGGGGCGAGTAGAGAGACCCAGTACTTC.

This chain connects TRBV5-1 to TRBJ1-6; TRBD1 aligns across 8 bases. The CDR3 sequence is 15 residues long. The germline CDR1 and CDR2 sequences are SGHRS and YFSETQ. V gave up 7 bases and J gave up 7 bases; unmatched junction bases: 10. CDR3 protein: CASRADRGENSPLHF. CDR3 sequence (DNA): TGCGCCAGCCGCGCCGACAGGGGCGAGAATTCACCCCTCCACTTT.

J is TRBJ2-1 and V is TRBV11-2; maybe TRBD1 (6 bases). Germline V gives CDR1 SGHAT, CDR2 FQNNGV. CDR3 length: 13 residues. V was trimmed by 0 bases and J by 10 bases, leaving 10 bases between them. CDR3 bases: TGTGCCAGCAGCTTAGATCCTGACAGGGAGCAGTTCTTC. This gives the protein CASSLDPDREQFF.

The rearrangement uses TRBV5-4 and TRBJ2-3, with D perhaps matching TRBD1 (5 bases). V was shortened by 4 bases and J by 2 bases, with 17 bases between the two germline ends. CDR3 length: 16 residues. The V gene's germline CDR1 is SGHNT and CDR2 YYREEE (reference sequence). The CDR3 region is CASSTFLDSVTDTQYF. In DNA form, the CDR3 reads TGTGCCAGCAGCACATTTCTAGACAGCGTCACAGATACGCAGTATTTT.

CDR3 region: CASSTSGGIQYF. The CDR3 DNA sequence: TGTGCCAGCAGTACTAGCGGGGGGATTCAGTACTTC. This chain joins TRBV6-6 and TRBJ2-4; 12 bases fit TRBD2. The CDR3 is 12 residues long. Germline V gene data show CDR1 as MNHNY and CDR2 as SVGAGI (reference sequence). Losses at the gene ends were 5 bases for V and 10 bases for J; bases not matched to a gene: 0.

This chain joins TRBV9 and TRBJ2-5; 11 bases map to TRBD2. V lost 3 bases, J lost 2 bases, and 6 bases stayed unmatched. The CDR3 runs to 16 residues. Germline CDR1 and CDR2: SGDLS and YYNGEE. This CDR3 reads CASSAGLADYQETQYF. The CDR3 region has the DNA TGTGCCAGCAGCGCGGGACTAGCGGATTATCAAGAGACCCAGTACTTC.

This chain uses TRBV19 with TRBJ2-2, with D unresolved. V shed 8 bases and J shed 6 bases, with 16 bases lying between them. The length of the CDR3 is 14 residues. The germline gives CDR1 LNHDA, CDR2 SQIVND (reference sequence). For the CDR3, the DNA is TGTGCCAGTTGGTGGAGCGCCGGAGCCGGGGAGCTGTTTTTT. Its protein product is CASWWSAGAGELFF.

DNA for the CDR3: TGTGCCAGCAGCTTAGCGGGGGGCCAAGAGACCCAGTACTTC. Amino acids: CASSLAGGQETQYF. This chain uses TRBV7-2 with TRBJ2-5; possibly TRBD2 for D (6 bases). V dropped 0 bases and J dropped 1 base, with 6 bases sitting between them. CDR1 is SGHTA, CDR2 FQGNSA, per germline. This CDR3 comprises 14 residues.

The chain's CDR3 is CASSQTGTYEQYF. Here the CDR3 DNA reads TGTGCCAGCAGTCAGACAGGTACCTACGAGCAGTACTTC. This chain links TRBV6-5 with TRBJ2-7, with D perhaps TRBD1 (6 bases). The germline V gene has CDR1 MNHEY and CDR2 SVGAGI. The CDR3 totals 13 residues. Trimming stripped 5 bases from V and 2 bases from J, with 10 bases between.

For this clone: Within the sample, other DNA sequences also encode this same CDR3. The V and J genes are TRBV18 and TRBJ2-2; TRBD1 aligns across 9 bases. The length of the CDR3 is 15 residues. CDR1 and CDR2 from the germline V gene are KGHSH and LQKENI. J lost 2 bases, V lost 6 bases, and 4 bases had no gene match. The CDR3 is CASSPGQGNTGELFF. CDR3 coding DNA: TGTGCCAGCTCGCCGGGACAGGGCAACACCGGGGAGCTGTTTTTT. Drawing the rest from reference TRBV18 and TRBJ2-2, the complete variable domain is NAGVMQNPRHLVRRRGQEARLRCSPMKGHSHVYWYRQLPEEGLKFMVYLQKENIIDESGMPKERFSAEFPKEGPSILRIQQVVRGDSAAYFCASSPGQGNTGELFFGEGSRLTVL.

V is TRBV19 and J is TRBJ1-2; TRBD1 matches 8 bases. Per the germline V gene, CDR1 is LNHDA and CDR2 is SQIVND (reference sequence). With V trimmed by 5 bases and J by 2 bases, 4 bases remained unmatched. This CDR3 has 14 residues. CDR3: CASSDRQGNYGYTF. The CDR3 DNA sequence: TGTGCCAGTAGTGATCGACAGGGGAACTATGGCTACACCTTC.

The V gene is TRBV2, the J gene TRBJ2-3, with D possibly being TRBD2 (5 bases). Trimming stripped 3 bases from V and 5 bases from J, with 18 bases between. This CDR3 has 16 residues. Germline V gene data show CDR1 as SNHLY and CDR2 as FYNNEI. The CDR3 DNA sequence: TGTGCCAGCAGTGAGGAGGCGGCGCTTCGTAAAGATACGCAGTATTTT. Its translation: CASSEEAALRKDTQYF.

The CDR3 DNA follows: TGTGCCAGTAGTATCGACAGGGGGCGAAATCAGCCCCAGCATTTT. Its protein is CASSIDRGRNQPQHF. This chain uses TRBV19 with TRBJ1-5, with 10 bases lining up with TRBD1. The CDR3 sequence is 15 residues long. Germline CDR1 is LNHDA and CDR2 is SQIVND (reference sequence). With V trimmed by 3 bases and J by 4 bases, 3 bases remained unmatched.

DNA of the CDR3: TGTGCCAGCTCACCAGGGCTGGACAGTTTAGACGAGCAGTACTTC. Translating gives CASSPGLDSLDEQYF. The V gene is TRBV18, the J gene TRBJ2-7; D possibly corresponds to TRBD1 (6 bases). V was cut by 2 bases and J by 5 bases, with 16 bases left in between. CDR1 KGHSH and CDR2 LQKENI come from the germline V gene. The CDR3 covers 15 residues. The whole variable domain, filled in from reference TRBV18 and TRBJ2-7, reads NAGVMQNPRHLVRRRGQEARLRCSPMKGHSHVYWYRQLPEEGLKFMVYLQKENIIDESGMPKERFSAEFPKEGPSILRIQQVVRGDSAAYFCASSPGLDSLDEQYFGPGTRLTVT.

This clone was seen more than once but under ten times. Other DNA sequences of this sample code for an identical CDR3. The V call is TRBV11-2, the J call TRBJ2-7; TRBD1 matches 7 bases. The CDR3 runs to 13 residues. V shed 5 bases and J 1 base; nucleotides not matched to a gene: 2. Germline V lookup: CDR1 SGHAT, CDR2 FQNNGV. CDR3 in DNA: TGTGCCAGCAGCCTACAGGGGTCCTACGAGCAGTACTTC. Residues: CASSLQGSYEQYF.

This rearrangement joins TRBV11-2 to TRBJ2-7; 15 nucleotides align to TRBD2. CDR3 length equals 18 residues. V was pared by 5 bases and J by 5 bases, with 13 bases of the junction left unmatched. CDR1 is SGHAT and CDR2 is FQNNGV in the germline V gene. CDR3 residues: CASSPGGLAGGPGDEQYF. The CDR3 DNA is TGTGCCAGCAGCCCTGGCGGACTAGCGGGGGGGCCAGGCGACGAGCAGTACTTC.

This sequence joins TRBV14 and TRBJ2-7; D is unclear. This CDR3 comprises 11 residues. V was clipped by 6 bases and J by 0 bases, with 3 bases between them. Per the germline V gene, CDR1 is SGHDN and CDR2 is FVKESK. DNA of the CDR3: TGTGCCAGCAGTATCTCCTACGAGCAGTACTTC. It translates to CASSISYEQYF.

This rearrangement joins TRBV2 to TRBJ2-5; TRBD2 is a possible D gene (6 bases). Germline CDR1 reads SNHLY; CDR2 reads FYNNEI. Trimming cost V 5 bases and J 2 bases, with 12 bases left between them. The CDR3 contains 14 residues. DNA for the CDR3: TGTGCCAGCAGTTACGGAGGGGAGCAAGAGACCCAGTACTTC. Amino acids: CASSYGGEQETQYF.

The CDR3 DNA follows: TGCGCCAGCAGCCTACTACAGGGGTCCCCCCACGAGCAGTACTTC. Translated: CASSLLQGSPHEQYF. The chain employs TRBV5-1 and TRBJ2-7, with 7 bases aligning to TRBD1. Germline V gene lookup returns CDR1 SGHRS and CDR2 YFSETQ. The V and J ends lost 4 bases and 5 bases, in that order; junction bases with no gene match: 12. The CDR3 is 15 residues long.

This chain joins TRBV12-1 and TRBJ2-5; the D call in the table, TRBD1, was not verified against the DNA. TRBV12-1 constitutes a pseudogene. There are 16 residues in the CDR3. CDR3 nucleotides: TGTGCCAGCAGCTCGCCGGGACAGGGGGCACTGGAGACCCAGTACTTC. This translates into CASSSPGQGALETQYF.

The chain is built from TRBV6-5 and TRBJ2-2; 9 bases fit TRBD1. Losses at the gene ends were 6 bases for V and 7 bases for J; bases not matched to a gene: 6. The germline V gene has CDR1 MNHEY and CDR2 SVGAGI. The CDR3 contains 14 residues. CDR3 bases: TGTGCCAGCAGCTCGATGACAGGGGGCGGGGAGCTGTTTTTT. This translates into CASSSMTGGGELFF.